This T cell receptor beta chain was captured by sequencing in a study of cytotoxic CD8 clonotypes in ibrutinib-treated CLL. Study-level information: Across samples, productive templates numbered 255,043 and productive rearrangements reached approximately 94,000 on average.

Turning to this clone: The target antigen is unknown.

The CDR3 has 16 residues. Deletions cut 7 bases from V and 5 bases from J, with 23 bases between. CDR1 is SEHNR and CDR2 is FQNEAQ in the germline V gene (reference sequence). TCRdb's table, derived via immunoSEQ multiplex PCR, lists solely in-frame clones and lacks some. In the table there are a few hundred thousand clones, around four fifths of which are singletons. Regarding the study as a whole: Elevated clonality accompanied ibrutinib response, with a return toward baseline values at progression. T-cell clonality at baseline went above that of age-matched healthy donors and rose and fell with circulating CD8+ T-cell counts. Private clonotypes, not public ones, expanded at ibrutinib response.

The chain carries TRBV7-9 and TRBJ2-5, with D possibly matching TRBD2 (6 bases). This TCR derives from a human donor with chronic lymphocytic leukemia. The sequencing used PBMCs, collected before ibrutinib treatment. The CDR3 DNA follows: TGTGCCAGCATCTTGGGCGGAAACCTCGGGAGCGAGACCCAGTACTTC. Its translation is CASILGGNLGSETQYF.